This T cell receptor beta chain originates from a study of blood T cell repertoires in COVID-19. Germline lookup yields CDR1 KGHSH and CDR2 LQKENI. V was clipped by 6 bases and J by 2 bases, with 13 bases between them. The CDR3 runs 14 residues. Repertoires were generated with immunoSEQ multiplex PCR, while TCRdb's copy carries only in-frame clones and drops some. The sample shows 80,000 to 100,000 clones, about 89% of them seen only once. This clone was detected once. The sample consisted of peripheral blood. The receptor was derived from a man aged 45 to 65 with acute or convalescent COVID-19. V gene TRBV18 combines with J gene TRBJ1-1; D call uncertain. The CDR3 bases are TGTGCCAGCTCCTCTGGAGGGCTTAACACTGAAGCTTTCTTT. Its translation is CASSSGGLNTEAFF.